A selection of T cell receptor beta chains follows, all from one sample in a study of T cells in localized non-small cell lung cancer. Method: immunoSEQ multiplex PCR; TCRdb's copy keeps in-frame clones and lacks some. The sample has 53,000 or so clones, approximately 88% seen once. The sample here was peripheral blood mononuclear cells, taken before any cancer treatment. The source is a man between 40 and 70 years old with stage III lung adenocarcinoma. Each CDR3 is given with its conserved first and last residue. D genes are given only for firm matches. Clone size is given for some rows only: seen once, a few or many times, or a class if the clone is expanded.

abundance	d_gene	v_gene	j_gene	CDR3nt	CDR3aa
.	.	TRBV5-1	TRBJ1-1	TGCGCCAGCAGCGCCCCCTTCGGAAACTTGAACACTGAAGCTTTCTTT	CASSAPFGNLNTEAFF
.	.	TRBV18	TRBJ1-1	TGTGCCAGCTCCCCGGGGGGGCCGTTGGCTTTCTTT	CASSPGGPLAFF
once	.	TRBV11-2	TRBJ2-1	TGTGCCAGCAGCTTATTAGCGGATGAGCAGTTCTTC	CASSLLADEQFF
.	.	TRBV11-2	TRBJ1-1	TGTGCCAGCAGCTTAGGAGGGGCTTGGACTGAAGCTTTCTTT	CASSLGGAWTEAFF
.	TRBD1	TRBV11-2	TRBJ1-1	TGTGCCAGCAGCCCCGGGACAGACCTTGAAGCTTTCTTT	CASSPGTDLEAFF
.	TRBD1	TRBV4-3	TRBJ2-2	TGCGCCAGCAGCCAAGCCCCCGGGACAGGGGATGCGGTGGAGCTGTTTTTT	CASSQAPGTGDAVELFF
.	.	TRBV9	TRBJ2-1	TGTGCCAGCAGCACAGACTCCTACAATGAGCAGTTCTTC	CASSTDSYNEQFF
.	.	TRBV4-3	TRBJ2-1	TGCGCCAGCAGCCAAGACAGGGGAGCTTATAGTGAGCAGTTCTTC	CASSQDRGAYSEQFF
.	TRBD1	TRBV7-8	TRBJ2-5	TGTGCCAGCAGCCCCCAGAGGGACAGACAAGAGACCCAGTACTTC	CASSPQRDRQETQYF
.	TRBD1	TRBV5-1	TRBJ2-2	TGCGCCAGCAGCCCGGGACAGCTGAACACCGGGGAGCTGTTTTTT	CASSPGQLNTGELFF
.	.	TRBV7-2	TRBJ2-2	TGTGCCAGCAGCCCTTACGGGGCGAACACCGGGGAGCTGTTTTTT	CASSPYGANTGELFF
.	.	TRBV25-1	TRBJ1-2	TGTGCCAGCAGTGAATCACCAGGGTCCTATGGCTACACCTTC	CASSESPGSYGYTF
once	TRBD1	TRBV7-2	TRBJ2-3	TGTGCCAGCAGCACCCTAGGGGGCGCCGATCAGGCGCAGTATTTT	CASSTLGGADQAQYF
.	TRBD2	TRBV27	TRBJ2-3	TGTGCCAGCAGCGTTGATGGTAGCGGGAGTATCGGTACGCAGTATTTT	CASSVDGSGSIGTQYF
.	.	TRBV29-1	TRBJ2-3	TGCAGCGTTACCCCGGGAGAGGGCACAGATACGCAGTATTTT	CSVTPGEGTDTQYF
.	.	TRBV6-1	TRBJ2-5	TGTGCCAGCAACCGAGCCGTCAGGGAGACCCAGTACTTC	CASNRAVRETQYF
few	.	TRBV4-2	TRBJ1-3	TGTGCCAGCAGCCAACTCCTGAGCGTCGACACCATATATTTT	CASSQLLSVDTIYF
.	.	TRBV5-1	TRBJ2-5	TGCGCCAGCAGCTTGGCTGGGTCACAAGAGACCCAGTACTTC	CASSLAGSQETQYF
once	.	TRBV9	TRBJ2-6	TGTGCCAGCAGCATCGGACAGAGCTCTGGGGCCAACGTCCTGACTTTC	CASSIGQSSGANVLTF
.	.	TRBV21-1	TRBJ1-4	TGTGCCAGCAGCACGGGTTGGGGGGAAAAACTGTTTTTT	CASSTGWGEKLFF
.	.	TRBV11-2	TRBJ2-1	TGTGCCAGCAGCTGGGGCAGCGAGGGCAACAATGAGCAGTTCTTC	CASSWGSEGNNEQFF
.	TRBD2	TRBV5-6	TRBJ2-2	TGTGCCAGCAGCGGACTAGCGGGAGGGCCGCGAACCGGGGAGCTGTTTTTT	CASSGLAGGPRTGELFF
.	TRBD2	TRBV7-9	TRBJ2-7	TGTGCCAGCAGCTTGGCGGGAGTGCACTCCTACGAGCAGTACTTC	CASSLAGVHSYEQYF